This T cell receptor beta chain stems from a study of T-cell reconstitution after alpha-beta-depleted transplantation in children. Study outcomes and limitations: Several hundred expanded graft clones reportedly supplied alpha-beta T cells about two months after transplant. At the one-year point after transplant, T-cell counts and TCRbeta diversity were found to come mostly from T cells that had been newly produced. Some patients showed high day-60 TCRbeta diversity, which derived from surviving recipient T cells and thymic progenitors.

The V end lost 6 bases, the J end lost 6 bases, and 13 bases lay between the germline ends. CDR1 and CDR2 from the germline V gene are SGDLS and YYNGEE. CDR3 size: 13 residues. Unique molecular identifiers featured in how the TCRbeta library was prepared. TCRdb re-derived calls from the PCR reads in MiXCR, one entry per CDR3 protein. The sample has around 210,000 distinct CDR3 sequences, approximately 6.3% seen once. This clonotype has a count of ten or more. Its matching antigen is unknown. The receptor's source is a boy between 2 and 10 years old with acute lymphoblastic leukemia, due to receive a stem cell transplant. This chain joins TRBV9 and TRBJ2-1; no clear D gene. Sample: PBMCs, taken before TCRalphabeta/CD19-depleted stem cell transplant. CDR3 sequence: CASKPGSGNEQFF. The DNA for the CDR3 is TGTGCCAGCAAGCCGGGTTCTGGCAATGAGCAGTTCTTC.